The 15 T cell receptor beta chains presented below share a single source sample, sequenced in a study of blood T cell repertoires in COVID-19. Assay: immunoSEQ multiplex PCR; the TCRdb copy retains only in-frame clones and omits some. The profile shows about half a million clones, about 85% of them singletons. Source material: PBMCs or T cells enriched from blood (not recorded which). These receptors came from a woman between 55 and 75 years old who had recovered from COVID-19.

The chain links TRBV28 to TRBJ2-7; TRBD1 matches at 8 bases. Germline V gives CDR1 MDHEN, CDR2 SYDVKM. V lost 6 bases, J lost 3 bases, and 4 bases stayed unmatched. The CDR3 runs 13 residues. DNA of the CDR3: TGTGCCAGCAGGACAGGGGCCCGCTACGAGCAGTACTTC. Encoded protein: CASRTGARYEQYF.

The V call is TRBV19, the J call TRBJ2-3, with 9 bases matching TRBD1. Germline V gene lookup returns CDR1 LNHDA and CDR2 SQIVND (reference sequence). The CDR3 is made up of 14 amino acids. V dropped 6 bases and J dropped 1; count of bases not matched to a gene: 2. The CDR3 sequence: CASRRTGGTDTQYF. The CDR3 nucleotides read TGTGCCAGTAGGAGGACAGGGGGCACAGATACGCAGTATTTT.

The CDR3 DNA is TGTGCCAGCAGTGGGGACAGGGGGCCTACTGAAGCTTTCTTT. Protein: CASSGDRGPTEAFF. The gene calls are TRBV2 and TRBJ1-1; the match to TRBD1 covers 12 bases. The CDR3 has 14 residues. J gave up 5 bases and V 4 bases, and 2 bases lay outside the gene matches. The germline gives CDR1 SNHLY, CDR2 FYNNEI.

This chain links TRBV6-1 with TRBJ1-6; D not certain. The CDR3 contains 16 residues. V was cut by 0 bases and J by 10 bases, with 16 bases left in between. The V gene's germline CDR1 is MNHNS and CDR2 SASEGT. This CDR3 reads CASSEAPGGSSSPLHF. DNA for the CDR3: TGTGCCAGCAGTGAAGCACCAGGAGGGTCTTCATCACCCCTCCACTTT.

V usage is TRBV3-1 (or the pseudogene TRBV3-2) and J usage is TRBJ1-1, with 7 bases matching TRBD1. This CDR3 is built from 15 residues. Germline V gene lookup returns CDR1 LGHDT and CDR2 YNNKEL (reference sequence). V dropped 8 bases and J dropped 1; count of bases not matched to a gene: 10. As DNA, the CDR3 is TGTGCCAGCGGACGCTGGACAGGACGGAACACTGAAGCTTTCTTT. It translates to CASGRWTGRNTEAFF.

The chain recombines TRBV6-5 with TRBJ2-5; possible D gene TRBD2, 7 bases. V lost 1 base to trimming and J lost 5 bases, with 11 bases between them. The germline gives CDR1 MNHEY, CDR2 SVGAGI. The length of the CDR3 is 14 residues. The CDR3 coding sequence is TGTGCCAGCAGTTACTACCGGGGGGCCGAGACCCAGTACTTC. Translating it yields CASSYYRGAETQYF.

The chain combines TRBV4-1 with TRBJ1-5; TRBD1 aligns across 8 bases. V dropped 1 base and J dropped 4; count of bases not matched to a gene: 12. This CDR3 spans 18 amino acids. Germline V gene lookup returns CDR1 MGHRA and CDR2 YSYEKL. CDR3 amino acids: CASSQVTQGALRNQPQHF. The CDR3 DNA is TGCGCCAGCAGCCAAGTAACGCAGGGGGCCCTTAGGAATCAGCCCCAGCATTTT.

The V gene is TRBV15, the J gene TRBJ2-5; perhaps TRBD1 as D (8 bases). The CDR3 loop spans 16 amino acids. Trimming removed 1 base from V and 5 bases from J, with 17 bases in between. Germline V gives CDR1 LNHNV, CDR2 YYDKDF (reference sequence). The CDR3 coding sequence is TGTGCCACCAGCAGAGCGCCCACAGGGGGAGGGGAGACCCAGTACTTC. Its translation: CATSRAPTGGGETQYF.

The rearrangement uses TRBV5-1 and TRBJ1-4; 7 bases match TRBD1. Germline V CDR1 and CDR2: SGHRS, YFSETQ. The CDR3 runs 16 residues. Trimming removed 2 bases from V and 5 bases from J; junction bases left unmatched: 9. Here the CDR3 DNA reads TGCGCCAGCAGCTTAACAGGGGCAGGCCGAAATGAAAAACTGTTTTTT. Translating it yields CASSLTGAGRNEKLFF.

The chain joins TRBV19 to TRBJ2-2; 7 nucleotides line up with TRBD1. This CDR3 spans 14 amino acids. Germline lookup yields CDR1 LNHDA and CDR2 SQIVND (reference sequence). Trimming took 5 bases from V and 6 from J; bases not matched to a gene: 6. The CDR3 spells CASSARQGPGELFF. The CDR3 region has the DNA TGTGCCAGTAGTGCCAGACAGGGTCCCGGGGAGCTGTTTTTT.

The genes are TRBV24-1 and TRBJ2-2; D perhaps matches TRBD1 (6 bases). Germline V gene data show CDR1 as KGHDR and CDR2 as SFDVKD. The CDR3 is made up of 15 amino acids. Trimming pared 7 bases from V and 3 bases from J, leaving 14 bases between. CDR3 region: CATSLGTLHTGELFF. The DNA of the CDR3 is TGTGCCACCAGCCTCGGGACACTTCACACCGGGGAGCTGTTTTTT.

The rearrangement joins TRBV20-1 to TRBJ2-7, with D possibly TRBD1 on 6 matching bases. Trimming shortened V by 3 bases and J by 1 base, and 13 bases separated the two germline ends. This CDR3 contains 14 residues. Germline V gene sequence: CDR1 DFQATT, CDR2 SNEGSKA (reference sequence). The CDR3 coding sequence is TGCAGTGCTAGTCCGGGGACACCTTCCTACGAGCAGTACTTC. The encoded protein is CSASPGTPSYEQYF.

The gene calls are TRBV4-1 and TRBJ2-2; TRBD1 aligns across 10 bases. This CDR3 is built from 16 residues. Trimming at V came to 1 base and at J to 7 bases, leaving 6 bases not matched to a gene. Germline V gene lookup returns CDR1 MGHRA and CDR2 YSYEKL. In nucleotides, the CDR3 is TGCGCCAGCAGCCAAGTCCCGGGACAGGGGAACGGGGAGCTGTTTTTT. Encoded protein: CASSQVPGQGNGELFF.

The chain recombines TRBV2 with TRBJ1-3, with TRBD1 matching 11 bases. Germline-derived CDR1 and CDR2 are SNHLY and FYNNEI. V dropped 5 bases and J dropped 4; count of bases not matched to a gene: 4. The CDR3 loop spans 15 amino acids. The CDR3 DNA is TGTGCCAGCAGTACCGGGACAGGGGGAGGAAACACCATATATTTT. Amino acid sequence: CASSTGTGGGNTIYF. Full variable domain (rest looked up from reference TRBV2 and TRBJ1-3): EPEVTQTPSHQVTQMGQEVILRCVPISNHLYFYWYRQILGQKVEFLVSFYNNEISEKSEIFDDQFSVERPDGSNFTLKIRSTKLEDSAMYFCASSTGTGGGNTIYFGEGSWLTVV.

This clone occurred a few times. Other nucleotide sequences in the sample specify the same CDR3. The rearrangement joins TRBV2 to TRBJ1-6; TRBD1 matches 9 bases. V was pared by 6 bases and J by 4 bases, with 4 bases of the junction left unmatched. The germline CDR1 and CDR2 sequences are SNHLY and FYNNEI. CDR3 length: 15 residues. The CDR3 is CASSGGQGYNSPLHF. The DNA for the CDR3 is TGTGCCAGCAGCGGGGGACAGGGATATAATTCACCCCTCCACTTT.